The 28 T cell receptor beta chains given below trace back to one sample, sequenced in a study of shared clonotypes between healthy human individuals. Method: immunoSEQ multiplex PCR; TCRdb's copy keeps in-frame clones and lacks some. The table shows some 2,100,000 clones, with approximately 94% occurring only once. The material sequenced was naive CD4+ T cells sorted from blood. The subset here: CD45RA+ positively selected. Every receptor here comes from a young man in good health.

This clone came up once. This chain connects TRBV5-4 to TRBJ2-3, with TRBD2 matching over 12 bases. The CDR3 consists of 16 residues. Germline assignment: CDR1 SGHNT and CDR2 YYREEE (reference sequence). The junction had 10 bases not matched to a gene; V was cut back by 4 bases and J by 7 bases. The CDR3 sequence is CASSPSSGGAGNTQYF. Written as DNA, the CDR3 is TGTGCCAGCAGCCCTTCTAGCGGGGGGGCAGGAAATACGCAGTATTTT.

The chain employs TRBV7-9 and TRBJ2-4; 9 bases line up with TRBD2. CDR1 and CDR2 (germline): SEHNR, FQNEAQ (reference sequence). This CDR3 is 16 amino acids long. Trimming cost V 1 base and J 5 bases; bases outside gene matches: 6. CDR3 nucleotide sequence: TGTGCCAGCAGCTTAGATGTGACTAGCGGCCAAAACATTCAGTACTTC. Translation: CASSLDVTSGQNIQYF.

The J gene is TRBJ1-1, the V gene TRBV6-4; D is unclear. V lost 3 bases and J 1 base, leaving 3 bases between the germline ends. The CDR3 covers 12 residues. The germline V gene encodes CDR1 MRHNA and CDR2 SNTAGT. This CDR3 is CASSDSNTEAFF. CDR3 coding DNA: TGTGCCAGCAGTGATTCGAACACTGAAGCTTTCTTT.

This sequence joins TRBV5-1 and TRBJ1-2; D is unresolved. With 0 bases removed from V and 8 bases from J, the gap between germline ends came to 17 bases. CDR3 size: 15 residues. Germline assignment: CDR1 SGHRS and CDR2 YFSETQ. CDR3 DNA sequence: TGCGCCAGCAGCTTGGCCCCAGATTCTATGGTGGGCTACACCTTC. This codes for CASSLAPDSMVGYTF.

J is TRBJ2-1 and V is TRBV4-3; 7 bases align to TRBD1. J lost 4 bases, V lost 0 bases, and 3 bases had no gene match. This CDR3 comprises 15 residues. Germline CDR1 reads LGHNA; CDR2 reads YSLEER. This CDR3 reads CASSQEGTAYNEQFF. In DNA, the CDR3 is TGCGCCAGCAGCCAAGAGGGGACAGCTTACAATGAGCAGTTCTTC.

This chain connects TRBV10-3 to TRBJ2-3; 8 bases align to TRBD2. The CDR3 has 13 amino acids. Per germline, CDR1 ENHRY and CDR2 SYGVKD. The ends lost 6 bases at V and 5 bases at J; junction bases unmatched: 4. The CDR3, as DNA: TGTGCCATCAGAGAGCGGGAGCTAGATACGCAGTATTTT. Encoded protein: CAIRERELDTQYF.

The rearrangement links TRBV2 to TRBJ2-7, with TRBD1 matching 8 bases. The V and J ends lost 6 bases and 2 bases, in that order; junction bases with no gene match: 9. CDR1 SNHLY and CDR2 FYNNEI come from the germline V gene. CDR3 size: 15 residues. CDR3 nucleotide sequence: TGTGCCAGCAGCGCGGACAGGGATACTACCTACGAGCAGTACTTC. Encoded protein: CASSADRDTTYEQYF.

This clone showed up just once. This chain joins TRBV9 and TRBJ2-5; maybe TRBD2 (7 bases). CDR3 length equals 15 residues. With 4 bases removed from V and 5 bases from J, the gap between germline ends came to 18 bases. Germline V gene lookup returns CDR1 SGDLS and CDR2 YYNGEE. In DNA, the CDR3 is TGTGCCAGCAGCTTAAGGGGGAGGGACGACGAGACCCAGTACTTC. It codes for CASSLRGRDDETQYF.

This chain uses TRBV7-6 with TRBJ1-1; D unresolved. Germline CDR1 SGHVS, CDR2 FNYEAQ. Deletions cut 1 base from V and 2 bases from J, with 8 bases between. This CDR3 is built from 14 residues. The CDR3 loop reads CASSLGSGNTEAFF. The CDR3 nucleotides read TGTGCCAGCAGCTTAGGCTCCGGTAACACTGAAGCTTTCTTT.

As for this clone: Different DNA sequences within this sample yield the same CDR3. V usage is TRBV5-1 and J usage is TRBJ2-2; no clear D gene. The CDR3 spans 14 residues. Germline V gene lookup returns CDR1 SGHRS and CDR2 YFSETQ. Trimming stripped 0 bases from V and 1 base from J, with 4 bases between. The CDR3 here is CASSLDQNTGELFF. In DNA, the CDR3 is TGCGCCAGCAGCTTGGATCAGAACACCGGGGAGCTGTTTTTT.

V gene TRBV7-2 combines with J gene TRBJ1-2; TRBD1 aligns across 8 bases. This CDR3 is 13 amino acids long. CDR1 and CDR2 from the germline V gene are SGHTA and FQGNSA. The V gene end was trimmed by 5 bases and the J gene end by 7 bases; junction bases not matched to a gene: 6. CDR3 sequence reads: CASSIPGGGGYTF. CDR3 DNA sequence: TGTGCCAGCAGCATTCCAGGGGGCGGTGGCTACACCTTC.

V usage is TRBV20-1 and J usage is TRBJ2-3; a possible D gene is TRBD2 (5 bases). The CDR3 contains 11 residues. Trimming removed 2 bases from V and 6 bases from J, with 6 bases in between. Germline CDR1 reads DFQATT; CDR2 reads SNEGSKA (reference sequence). The DNA for the CDR3 is TGCAGTGCTAGAACTAGTGATACGCAGTATTTT. It is translated as CSARTSDTQYF.

The genes are TRBV6-6 and TRBJ2-3; 7 nucleotides match TRBD1. This CDR3 spans 12 amino acids. V shed 6 bases, J shed 5 bases, and the junction held 2 bases outside the gene matches. Germline V gene data show CDR1 as MNHNY and CDR2 as SVGAGI (reference sequence). The CDR3 protein is CASRTGKDTQYF. CDR3 bases: TGTGCCAGCAGGACAGGGAAAGATACGCAGTATTTT.

This clone showed up just once. V and J are TRBV5-6 and TRBJ1-4, with TRBD1 as a possible D gene (5 bases). The CDR3 spans 13 residues. Looked up from germline, CDR1 is SGHDT and CDR2 is YYEEEE. V gave up 4 bases and J gave up 8 bases, with 12 bases separating them. CDR3 bases: TGTGCCAGCAGCCCGCACCCAGGGGAAAAACTGTTTTTT. Translation gives CASSPHPGEKLFF. Variable domain in full (rest from reference TRBV5-6 and TRBJ1-4): DAGVTQSPTHLIKTRGQQVTLRCSPKSGHDTVSWYQQALGQGPQFIFQYYEEEERQRGNFPDRFSGHQFPNYSSELNVNALLLGDSALYLCASSPHPGEKLFFGSGTQLSVL.

On this clone itself: Other DNA sequences from this sample encode an identical CDR3 as well. V usage is TRBV29-1 and J usage is TRBJ1-1; D gene uncertain. Germline CDR1 and CDR2: SQVTM and ANQGSEA. Between the trimmed V and J ends, which lost 6 bases and 0 bases, there was a span of 5 bases. The CDR3 consists of 11 residues. Written as DNA, the CDR3 is TGCAGCGTCGGGATGAACACTGAAGCTTTCTTT. It is translated as CSVGMNTEAFF.

The gene calls are TRBV19 and TRBJ1-4; tentative D call: TRBD1 (5 bases). This CDR3 is 15 amino acids long. The germline V gene has CDR1 LNHDA and CDR2 SQIVND (reference sequence). V shed 5 bases and J shed 7 bases, with 17 bases lying between them. The CDR3 sequence is CASSAALSGAEKLFF. The CDR3 DNA reads as TGTGCCAGTAGTGCAGCCTTGTCTGGGGCTGAAAAACTGTTTTTT.

The rearrangement uses TRBV5-1 and TRBJ2-2; 10 bases map to TRBD2. The CDR3 contains 15 residues. V shed 3 bases, J shed 10 bases, and the junction held 9 bases outside the gene matches. Germline V gene sequence: CDR1 SGHRS, CDR2 YFSETQ. The CDR3 DNA reads as TGCGCCAGCAGCTCTTCTAGCGGGGGAGGGGAGGAGCTGTTTTTT. This sequence encodes CASSSSSGGGEELFF.

J is TRBJ1-5 and V is TRBV2; D might be TRBD1 (6 bases). From germline, CDR1 is SNHLY and CDR2 FYNNEI. The CDR3 is 12 residues long. V was pared by 7 bases and J by 9 bases, with 13 bases between. The CDR3 DNA sequence: TGTGCCAGCAAGGGGGGGGTTCGGCCCCAGCATTTT. Translating gives CASKGGVRPQHF. The variable domain in full, with the rest retrieved from reference TRBV2 and TRBJ1-5, is EPEVTQTPSHQVTQMGQEVILRCVPISNHLYFYWYRQILGQKVEFLVSFYNNEISEKSEIFDDQFSVERPDGSNFTLKIRSTKLEDSAMYFCASKGGVRPQHFGDGTRLSIL.

The chain carries TRBV18 and TRBJ2-7; weak D call: TRBD2 (6 bases). V was trimmed by 6 bases and J by 2 bases, leaving 17 bases between them. The CDR3 extends over 15 amino acids. Germline V gene lookup returns CDR1 KGHSH and CDR2 LQKENI. Here the CDR3 reads CASSPGGVFPYEQYF. The CDR3 nucleotides read TGTGCCAGCTCCCCCGGGGGAGTGTTTCCCTACGAGCAGTACTTC.

The rearrangement uses TRBV18 and TRBJ2-7; 8 bases fit TRBD1. The CDR3 has 15 residues. Germline lookup yields CDR1 KGHSH and CDR2 LQKENI. The V gene end was trimmed by 3 bases and the J gene end by 3 bases; junction bases not matched to a gene: 7. The chain's CDR3 is CASSPSTGTGYEQYF. In DNA form, the CDR3 reads TGTGCCAGCTCACCTTCGACAGGGACAGGCTACGAGCAGTACTTC.

J is TRBJ2-3 and V is TRBV5-1, with D hard to call. Per the germline V gene, CDR1 is SGHRS and CDR2 is YFSETQ. V lost 3 bases and J lost 0, with 8 bases in between. The CDR3 contains 14 residues. CDR3 DNA sequence: TGCGCCAGCAGCTGGAAGGCGAGCACAGATACGCAGTATTTT. Translated: CASSWKASTDTQYF.

The chain uses TRBV28 and TRBJ2-7, with D perhaps TRBD1 or TRBD2 (5 bases each). V lost 6 bases to trimming and J lost 3 bases, with 15 bases between them. This CDR3 has 14 amino acids. Per germline, CDR1 MDHEN and CDR2 SYDVKM. For the CDR3, the DNA is TGTGCCAGCAGCACTGGGACGGTACGCTACGAGCAGTACTTC. The encoded protein is CASSTGTVRYEQYF.

The genes are TRBV14 and TRBJ2-7, with TRBD1 matching 7 bases. Germline assignment: CDR1 SGHDN and CDR2 FVKESK. This CDR3 spans 16 amino acids. The trim removed 4 bases at V and 0 bases at J, leaving 9 bases unmatched. In nucleotides, the CDR3 is TGTGCCAGCAGCCGATTAGAGACAGGGTTCTCCTACGAGCAGTACTTC. This gives the protein CASSRLETGFSYEQYF.

The chain employs TRBV27 and TRBJ2-1; the match to TRBD2 covers 10 bases. With V trimmed by 6 bases and J by 7 bases, 9 bases remained unmatched. The CDR3 sequence is 15 residues long. Germline CDR1 is MNHEY and CDR2 is SMNVEV (reference sequence). The CDR3 nucleotides are TGTGCCAGCAGGATGAGCGGGGGGGCGTATAATGAGCAGTTCTTC. Its protein is CASRMSGGAYNEQFF.

The V call is TRBV7-9, the J call TRBJ2-3; tentatively, D is TRBD1 or TRBD2 (5 bases each). The CDR3 runs to 15 residues. V lost 4 bases to trimming and J lost 4 bases, with 15 bases between them. Germline CDR1 SEHNR, CDR2 FQNEAQ (reference sequence). The CDR3 loop is CASSSGGAGSDTQYF. DNA for the CDR3: TGTGCCAGCAGCTCCGGTGGGGCGGGTTCAGATACGCAGTATTTT.

The V and J genes are TRBV29-1 and TRBJ2-1; D gene unclear. The CDR3 extends over 14 amino acids. Trimming removed 6 bases from V and 6 bases from J, with 18 bases in between. CDR1 is SQVTM and CDR2 is ANQGSEA in the germline V gene. The CDR3 reads CSVPLGFRANEQFF. CDR3 DNA: TGCAGCGTCCCACTCGGCTTCCGGGCCAATGAGCAGTTCTTC.

The rearrangement joins TRBV5-1 to TRBJ2-7, with D tentatively TRBD1 (6 bases). CDR3 size: 15 residues. Trimming left V 3 bases short and J 0 bases short, with 13 bases between. Germline V gene data show CDR1 as SGHRS and CDR2 as YFSETQ. DNA of the CDR3: TGCGCCAGCAGCTGGTTGGACAGTAGCTCCTACGAGCAGTACTTC. Translation: CASSWLDSSSYEQYF.

The V and J genes are TRBV6-5 and TRBJ2-2; D is unclear. CDR3 length: 13 residues. V was clipped by 5 bases and J by 5 bases, with 9 bases between them. CDR1 and CDR2 from the germline V gene are MNHEY and SVGAGI. CDR3 sequence reads: CASSKVPTGELFF. In DNA, the CDR3 is TGTGCCAGCAGTAAAGTCCCTACCGGGGAGCTGTTTTTT.